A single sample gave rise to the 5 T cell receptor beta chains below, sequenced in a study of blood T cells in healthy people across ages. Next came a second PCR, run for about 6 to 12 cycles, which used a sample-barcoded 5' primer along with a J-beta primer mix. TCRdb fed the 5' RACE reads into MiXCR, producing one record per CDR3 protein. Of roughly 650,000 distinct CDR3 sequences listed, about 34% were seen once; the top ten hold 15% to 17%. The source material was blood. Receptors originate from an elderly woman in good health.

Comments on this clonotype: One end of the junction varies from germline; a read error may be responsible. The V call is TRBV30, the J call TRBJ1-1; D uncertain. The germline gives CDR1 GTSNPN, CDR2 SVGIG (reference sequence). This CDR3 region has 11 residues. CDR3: CAWKANNEAFF. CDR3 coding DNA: TGTGCCTGGAAGGCGAACAATGAAGCTTTCTTT.

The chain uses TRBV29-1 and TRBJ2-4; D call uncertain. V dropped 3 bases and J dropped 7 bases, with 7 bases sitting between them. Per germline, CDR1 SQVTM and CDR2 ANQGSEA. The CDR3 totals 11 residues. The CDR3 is CSVDPGNIQYF. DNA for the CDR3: TGCAGCGTTGACCCTGGGAACATTCAGTACTTC. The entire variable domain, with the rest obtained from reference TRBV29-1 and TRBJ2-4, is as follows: SAVISQKPSRDICQRGTSLTIQCQVDSQVTMMFWYRQQPGQSLTLIATANQGSEATYESGFVIDKFPISRPNLTFSTLTVSNMSPEDSSIYLCSVDPGNIQYFGAGTRLSVL.

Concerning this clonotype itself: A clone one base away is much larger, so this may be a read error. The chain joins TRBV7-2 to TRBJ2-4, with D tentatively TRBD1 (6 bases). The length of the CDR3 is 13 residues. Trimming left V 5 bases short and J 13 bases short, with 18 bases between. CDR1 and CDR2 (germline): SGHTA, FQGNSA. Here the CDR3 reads CTSSPAQGYQQYF. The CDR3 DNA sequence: TGTACCAGCAGCCCCGCTCAGGGGTACCAGCAGTACTTC.

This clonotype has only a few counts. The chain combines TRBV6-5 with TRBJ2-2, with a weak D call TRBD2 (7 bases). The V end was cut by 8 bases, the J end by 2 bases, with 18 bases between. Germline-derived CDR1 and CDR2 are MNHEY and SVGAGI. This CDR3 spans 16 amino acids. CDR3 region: CASVLGGPGNTGELFF. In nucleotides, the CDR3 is TGTGCCAGCGTCCTCGGGGGGCCTGGCAACACCGGGGAGCTGTTTTTT.

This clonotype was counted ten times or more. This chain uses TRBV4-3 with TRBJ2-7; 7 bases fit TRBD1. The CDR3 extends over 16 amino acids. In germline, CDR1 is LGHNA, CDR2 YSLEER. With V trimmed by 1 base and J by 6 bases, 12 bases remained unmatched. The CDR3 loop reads CASSQGRQGSRGEQYF. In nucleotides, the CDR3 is TGCGCCAGCAGCCAAGGGCGACAGGGCTCCCGAGGCGAGCAGTACTTC.